Below are 15 T cell receptor beta chains sequenced from a single sample in a study of shared clonotypes between healthy human individuals. Profiling relied on immunoSEQ multiplex PCR, and the TCRdb table lists in-frame clones only, not all of them. Of roughly 2.5 million clones listed, about 92% are singletons. Sequencing was carried out using naive CD4+ T cells sorted from blood. Stated subset: CD45RA+ positively selected. Every receptor here comes from a man younger than 35 in good health.

This chain connects TRBV19 to TRBJ2-3, with a tentative D call TRBD2 (6 bases). Trimming stripped 5 bases from V and 2 bases from J, with 11 bases between. From germline, CDR1 is LNHDA and CDR2 SQIVND (reference sequence). The CDR3 loop spans 14 amino acids. CDR3 sequence (DNA): TGTGCCAGTAGTTCCCCTAGCGCCACAGATACGCAGTATTTT. This encodes CASSSPSATDTQYF.

The V and J genes are TRBV23-1 and TRBJ1-4; the D gene is possibly TRBD1 (5 bases). TRBV23-1 is known as an ORF, though its function is uncertain. Deletions cut 3 bases from V and 9 bases from J, with 17 bases between. The CDR3 covers 15 residues. For the CDR3, the DNA is TGCGCCAGCAGTCAGCAAAGGGGTGAAAGGAAAAAACTGTTTTTT. Residues: CASSQQRGERKKLFF.

The rearrangement joins TRBV30 to TRBJ1-4; the D is unclear. Deletions cut 2 bases from V and 7 bases from J, with 5 bases between. The CDR3 runs 11 residues. Germline V gives CDR1 GTSNPN, CDR2 SVGIG (reference sequence). CDR3 DNA: TGTGCCTGGAGTACTGTTGAAAAACTGTTTTTT. This codes for CAWSTVEKLFF.

The chain couples TRBV19 to TRBJ1-6; 7 bases are a match to TRBD1. The V segment lost 6 bases and the J segment 6 bases; nucleotides outside the gene matches: 5. The germline V gene has CDR1 LNHDA and CDR2 SQIVND (reference sequence). The CDR3 consists of 14 residues. The CDR3 spells CASRLGTVNSPLHF. The CDR3 DNA follows: TGTGCCAGTAGGCTGGGGACAGTTAATTCACCCCTCCACTTT.

The CDR3 loop reads CASSYIDSPTDTQYF. CDR3 in DNA: TGCGCCAGCAGCTACATCGACAGCCCCACAGATACGCAGTATTTT. The chain combines TRBV4-3 with TRBJ2-3; possibly TRBD1 for D (5 bases). The CDR3 runs to 15 residues. Germline V gene data show CDR1 as LGHNA and CDR2 as YSLEER. V lost 5 bases and J 2 bases, leaving 14 bases between the germline ends.

The CDR3 coding sequence is TGTGCCAGTAGTATATACCGTACGAATTACGGACAGGGGGTATACGAGCAGTACTTC. Residues: CASSIYRTNYGQGVYEQYF. The chain uses TRBV19 and TRBJ2-7; 10 positions match TRBD1. Germline CDR1 LNHDA, CDR2 SQIVND (reference sequence). CDR3 length: 19 amino acids. The V gene end was trimmed by 2 bases and the J gene end by 4 bases; junction bases not matched to a gene: 17.

The DNA for the CDR3 is TGCGCCAGCAGTCAAGGGGACAGCTGGGGCTACACCTTC. It yields the protein CASSQGDSWGYTF. This chain uses TRBV23-1 with TRBJ1-2; TRBD1 aligns across 7 bases. TRBV23-1 is an open reading frame whose function is uncertain. The CDR3 spans 13 residues. After removal of 2 bases from V and 8 bases from J, the junction contained 5 bases not matched to a gene.

The V gene is TRBV30, the J gene TRBJ1-5; D remains ambiguous. The CDR3 has 16 amino acids. Germline-derived CDR1 and CDR2 are GTSNPN and SVGIG (reference sequence). V was trimmed by 1 base and J by 4 bases, leaving 17 bases between them. In DNA form, the CDR3 reads TGTGCCTGGAGTGAGGAGGGAACGGCAAGGAATCAGCCCCAGCATTTT. Its translation: CAWSEEGTARNQPQHF.

Turning to this clone: The same CDR3 arises from other DNA sequences in this sample as well. This chain uses TRBV7-2 with TRBJ2-3; TRBD2 agrees at 8 bases. From germline, CDR1 is SGHTA and CDR2 FQGNSA. V lost 5 bases and J lost 1; bases outside the gene matches: 2. This CDR3 comprises 14 residues. CDR3 DNA sequence: TGTGCCAGCAGCCTTAGCGGGGGCACAGATACGCAGTATTTT. Translation gives CASSLSGGTDTQYF. Using reference TRBV7-2 and TRBJ2-3 for the parts outside the CDR3, the full variable domain is GAGVSQSPSNKVTEKGKDVELRCDPISGHTALYWYRQSLGQGLEFLIYFQGNSAPDKSGLPSDRFSAERTGGSVSTLTIQRTQQEDSAVYLCASSLSGGTDTQYFGPGTRLTVL.

This chain uses TRBV5-8 with TRBJ1-5; 9 nucleotides agree with TRBD1. Trimming took 3 bases from V and 0 from J; bases not matched to a gene: 4. The V gene's germline CDR1 is SGHTS and CDR2 YDEGEE. This CDR3 comprises 16 residues. In DNA, the CDR3 is TGTGCCAGCAGCTCGACAGGGGGGTTTAGCAATCAGCCCCAGCATTTT. Residues: CASSSTGGFSNQPQHF. Supplemented by reference TRBV5-8 and TRBJ1-5, the full variable domain reads EAGVTQSPTHLIKTRGQQATLRCSPISGHTSVYWYQQALGLGLQFLLWYDEGEERNRGNFPPRFSGRQFPNYSSELNVNALELEDSALYLCASSSTGGFSNQPQHFGDGTRLSIL.

The V and J genes are TRBV20-1 and TRBJ2-3; no reliable D call. This CDR3 is 10 amino acids long. Germline CDR1 reads DFQATT; CDR2 reads SNEGSKA (reference sequence). This chain's CDR3 is CSVNTDTQYF. The CDR3 DNA sequence: TGCAGCGTAAATACAGATACGCAGTATTTT.

The chain has TRBV2 and TRBJ2-4, with 12 bases identical to TRBD1. The CDR3 has 15 amino acids. V gave up 4 bases and J gave up 7 bases; unmatched junction bases: 5. Germline V lookup: CDR1 SNHLY, CDR2 FYNNEI. The CDR3 sequence is CASSGDRGRQNIQYF. The CDR3 region has the DNA TGTGCCAGCAGTGGGGACAGGGGGCGACAGAACATTCAGTACTTC. The entire variable domain, with the rest obtained from reference TRBV2 and TRBJ2-4, is as follows: EPEVTQTPSHQVTQMGQEVILRCVPISNHLYFYWYRQILGQKVEFLVSFYNNEISEKSEIFDDQFSVERPDGSNFTLKIRSTKLEDSAMYFCASSGDRGRQNIQYFGAGTRLSVL.

The V call is TRBV6-5, the J call TRBJ2-7; no firm D call. CDR3 length equals 12 residues. The V gene lost 7 bases and the J gene lost 4 bases, with 11 bases spanning the gap. The germline CDR1 and CDR2 sequences are MNHEY and SVGAGI. CDR3 in amino acids: CASTSGRYEQYF. The CDR3 bases are TGTGCCAGCACCTCGGGCAGGTACGAGCAGTACTTC.

V and J are TRBV10-3 and TRBJ2-1; D is unclear. CDR1 ENHRY and CDR2 SYGVKD come from the germline V gene. The V gene lost 5 bases and the J gene lost 5 bases, with 13 bases spanning the gap. The length of the CDR3 is 14 residues. CDR3 sequence reads: CAISPSNTNNEQFF. The CDR3 DNA follows: TGTGCCATCAGTCCATCGAACACGAACAATGAGCAGTTCTTC.

The chain combines TRBV4-2 with TRBJ2-3, with D tentatively TRBD2 (5 bases). This CDR3 contains 14 residues. CDR1 LGHNA and CDR2 YNFKEQ come from the germline V gene. V lost 5 bases and J lost 2, with 11 bases in between. This chain's CDR3 is CASSELEYTDTQYF. For the CDR3, the DNA is TGTGCCAGCAGCGAACTAGAGTACACAGATACGCAGTATTTT.